These T cell receptor beta chains were read from a single sample in a study of CD8 T cells in Susac syndrome. TCRdb processed the immunoSEQ multiplex PCR reads anew with MiXCR; each CDR3 protein has one entry. Of about 81,000 distinct CDR3 sequences in the sample, about 94% were seen once. Specimen: CD8+ T cells from PBMCs. The receptor source for this set is a human donor with Susac syndrome. CDR3s include the opening cysteine and the closing phenylalanine or tryptophan. D genes are given only for firm matches. Clone size, where shown, is once, few, many, or a class for clones that have expanded.

cdr3_nt | cdr3_aa | j_call | clone_size | d_call | v_call
TGTGCCAGCAGTTTAGGGTCCGGGGAGCTGTTTTTT | CASSLGSGELFF | TRBJ2-2 | few | . | TRBV7-9
TGTGCCAGCTCCCATAACAGCGAAGGAGAGACCCAGTACTTC | CASSHNSEGETQYF | TRBJ2-5 | once | . | TRBV18
TGCGCCAGCAGTGTGTCGGGAGCCCTTTGGGAGCAGTACTTC | CASSVSGALWEQYF | TRBJ2-7 | once | . | TRBV10-2
TGCGCCAGCAAGGACTGGGATGAAGCTTTCTTT | CASKDWDEAFF | TRBJ1-1 | once | . | TRBV5-1
TGTGCCAGCAGTGAAGGGGCAAGCGAGCAGTACTTC | CASSEGASEQYF | TRBJ2-7 | . | . | TRBV4-2
TGCGCCAGCAGCCCGACAGGGCTAAACGAGCAGTTCTTC | CASSPTGLNEQFF | TRBJ2-1 | . | TRBD1 | TRBV5-1
TGCAGCGGGAGGGACGGCTATGGCTACACCTTC | CSGRDGYGYTF | TRBJ1-2 | . | . | TRBV29-1
TGTGCCTGGAGTCCCGGTAGCGGGAGGTGGGCAGATACGCAGTATTTT | CAWSPGSGRWADTQYF | TRBJ2-3 | . | TRBD2 | TRBV30
TGTGCCAGCAGTAAAACCTCCAGGTCGGGAGATACGCAGTATTTT | CASSKTSRSGDTQYF | TRBJ2-3 | . | . | TRBV2
TGCAGCGTTGAAGGACGGACCGGCCAGGGTGTGAAGTTGAACACTGAAGCTTTCTTT | CSVEGRTGQGVKLNTEAFF | TRBJ1-1 | . | . | TRBV29-1
TGTGCCAGCAGTGACATAGGACTAGCGGACTACAATGAGCAGTTCTTC | CASSDIGLADYNEQFF | TRBJ2-1 | . | TRBD2 | TRBV2
TGCAGCGTTGAAGTTTGGGGGAGGGAGGACACCATATATTTT | CSVEVWGREDTIYF | TRBJ1-3 | . | . | TRBV29-1
TGTGCCAGCAGTTACGGGGGACGTGGAAACACCATATATTTT | CASSYGGRGNTIYF | TRBJ1-3 | . | . | TRBV6-5
TGTGCCAGCAGCTTCCCCGGTCGGGAAAATGAGCAGTTCTTC | CASSFPGRENEQFF | TRBJ2-1 | . | . | TRBV5-6
TGTGCCAGCTCGCACGGGACCGATAATGAAAAACTGTTTTTT | CASSHGTDNEKLFF | TRBJ1-4 | . | . | TRBV12-3/TRBV12-4
TGTGCCAGTGGAGACCGGGACAAACTCTACGAGCAGTACTTC | CASGDRDKLYEQYF | TRBJ2-7 | . | . | TRBV19
TGTGCCAGCAGCCCGGGGGCGGTTCTATACGAGCAGTACTTC | CASSPGAVLYEQYF | TRBJ2-7 | . | . | TRBV13